This T cell receptor (beta chain) was sequenced in a study of blood T cell repertoires in COVID-19. The overall study: Spain, Italy and the United States supplied samples that represented acute and convalescent COVID-19.

The CDR3 sequence is 15 residues long. In germline, CDR1 is MNHEY, CDR2 SVGAGI. The J segment lost 4 bases and the V segment lost 5 bases, leaving 10 bases of the junction unmatched. Sequencing was performed with immunoSEQ multiplex PCR; in TCRdb, only in-frame clones are kept and a portion is missing. Among 99,000 or so clones listed, around 74% were seen once. The sequenced material came from peripheral blood. This sequence originates from a woman aged 70-85 years with acute or convalescent COVID-19. V and J are TRBV6-5 and TRBJ1-1; TRBD1 matches at 7 bases. The CDR3: CASSRTGVDATEAFF. The CDR3 DNA follows: TGTGCCAGCAGTAGAACAGGGGTAGATGCCACTGAAGCTTTCTTT.